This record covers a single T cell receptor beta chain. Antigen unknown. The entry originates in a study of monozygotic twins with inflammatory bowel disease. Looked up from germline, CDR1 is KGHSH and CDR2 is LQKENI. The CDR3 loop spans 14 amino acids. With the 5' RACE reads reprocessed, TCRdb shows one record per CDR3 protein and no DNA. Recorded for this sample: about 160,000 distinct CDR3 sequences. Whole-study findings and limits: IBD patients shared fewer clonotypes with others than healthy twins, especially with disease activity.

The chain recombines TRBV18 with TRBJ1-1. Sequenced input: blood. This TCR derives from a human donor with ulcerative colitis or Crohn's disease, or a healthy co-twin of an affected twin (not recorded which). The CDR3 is CASSPLGMNTEAFF.